The entry that follows covers one T cell receptor (beta chain) sequence. Its antigen is as yet unknown. The CDR3 extends over 15 amino acids. Germline V gene lookup returns CDR1 SGHVS and CDR2 FQNEAQ. V was trimmed by 1 base and J by 1 base, leaving 10 bases between them. The sample originates from a study of T-cell reconstitution after alpha-beta-depleted transplantation in children. Unique molecular identifiers were used in preparing the TCRbeta library. TCRdb processed the PCR reads anew with MiXCR; each CDR3 protein has one entry. This sample carries under 450,000 distinct CDR3 sequences, 16% of them seen once, and the ten largest clones take less than 30%. Whole-study results and caveats: Newly produced T cells mostly accounted for T-cell counts and diversity one year post-transplant. The study traced high day-60 TCRbeta diversity in some patients to surviving recipient T cells and thymic progenitors. Expanded graft clones numbering several hundred reportedly gave rise to alpha-beta T cells about two months after transplant.

Sequencing used PBMCs, mostly from graft donor cells, obtained 360 days after TCRalphabeta/CD19-depleted stem cell transplant. The TCR originated in a boy younger than two who had a stem cell transplant for Wiskott-Aldrich syndrome, so the T cells may come from the graft donor. The chain joins TRBV7-8 to TRBJ1-1; the D is unclear. DNA of the CDR3: TGTGCCAGCAGCTTAGGTCCGTCGCCGAACACTGAAGCTTTCTTT. Amino acids: CASSLGPSPNTEAFF.